The 28 T cell receptor beta chains given below trace back to one sample, sequenced in a study of CD8+CD57+ T cells in acquired aplastic anemia. Profiling of TCR beta VDJ combinations and CDR3 sequences used genomic DNA as template. TCRdb ran MiXCR on the reads and lists one entry per CDR3 protein. In the table there are around 250,000 distinct CDR3 sequences, around 82% of which are singletons. Those patients picked for sequencing had displayed CD8+CD57+ cell expansion on flow cytometry. Sequencing was performed on sorted CD4+, CD8+, or CD8+CD57+ T cells (not recorded which) from PBMCs. These receptors all stem from a human donor with aplastic anemia.

To note about this clonotype: The germline gene is not matched at one end of the junction; a read error may be the cause. The chain uses TRBV7-2 and TRBJ2-3; D uncertain. This CDR3 spans 14 amino acids. Germline V lookup: CDR1 SGHTA, CDR2 FQGNSA. Here the CDR3 DNA reads TGTGCCAGCAGCTTAGGGGTAGAGAGACCCACGACGTCTTTT. Amino acids: CASSLGVERPTTSF.

As to this clonotype: Relative to the germline gene, one junction end is altered; a read error may explain this. The genes are TRBV7-6 and TRBJ2-3; D ambiguous. Germline V lookup: CDR1 SGHVS, CDR2 FNYEAQ. The CDR3 consists of 14 residues. The CDR3 loop is CASSLGSVPSTPNF. CDR3 DNA sequence: TGTGCCAGCAGCCTAGGCAGCGTCCCCTCTACGCCGAACTTC. The full variable domain, in which reference TRBV7-6 and TRBJ2-3 provide the parts outside the CDR3, is GAGVSQSPRYKVTKRGQDVALRCDPISGHVSLYWYRQALGQGPEFLTYFNYEAQQDKSGLPNDRFSAERPEGSISTLTIQRTEQRDSAMYRCASSLGSVPSTPNFGPGTRLTVL.

This chain links TRBV7-9 with TRBJ2-2, with D possibly TRBD2 on 5 matching bases. V was shortened by 5 bases and J by 17 bases, with 18 bases between the two germline ends. The CDR3 totals 12 residues. Germline V gene lookup returns CDR1 SEHNR and CDR2 FQNEAQ (reference sequence). CDR3 sequence: CASSPVPGDLFF. The CDR3 DNA sequence: TGTGCCAGCAGCCCAGTGCCCGGGGATCTCTTTTTT.

The chain combines TRBV9 with TRBJ2-6; D remains ambiguous. Per germline, CDR1 SGDLS and CDR2 YYNGEE. The ends were cut back, 0 bases at V and 14 bases at J, with 21 bases in the middle. This CDR3 is 16 amino acids long. CDR3 region: CASSVGTARNHHLLTF. The CDR3 DNA sequence: TGTGCCAGCAGCGTAGGGACCGCCCGAAATCACCACCTCCTGACTTTC.

The gene calls are TRBV6-5 and TRBJ2-7; tentatively, D is TRBD1 (5 bases). Germline loops: CDR1 MNHEY, CDR2 SVGAGI. The CDR3 is 14 residues long. V was shortened by 5 bases and J by 3 bases, with 14 bases between the two germline ends. CDR3: CASSVVQGNYEQYF. CDR3 DNA: TGTGCCAGCAGTGTGGTCCAGGGTAACTACGAGCAGTACTTC.

V gene TRBV5-5 combines with J gene TRBJ2-3; D remains ambiguous. The CDR3 consists of 16 residues. The germline CDR1 and CDR2 sequences are SGHKS and YYEKEE (reference sequence). V was cut by 2 bases and J by 4 bases, with 17 bases left in between. The CDR3 region is CASSLRSLGIADTQYF. In DNA form, the CDR3 reads TGTGCCAGCAGCTTAAGGTCTCTAGGGATAGCAGATACGCAGTATTTT. The whole variable domain, filled in from reference TRBV5-5 and TRBJ2-3, reads DAGVTQSPTHLIKTRGQQVTLRCSPISGHKSVSWYQQVLGQGPQFIFQYYEKEERGRGNFPDRFSARQFPNYSSELNVNALLLGDSALYLCASSLRSLGIADTQYFGPGTRLTVL.

This clonotype was seen a few times. The V and J genes are TRBV24-1 and TRBJ2-1; D might be TRBD2 (7 bases). The length of the CDR3 is 13 residues. V lost 0 bases and J 9 bases, leaving 8 bases between the germline ends. Germline V gene lookup returns CDR1 KGHDR and CDR2 SFDVKD. CDR3 coding DNA: TGTGCCACCAGTGATTTGCGGGGGGCTGAGCAGTTCTTC. It encodes CATSDLRGAEQFF.

The chain employs TRBV15 and TRBJ1-1; TRBD1 might be the D (6 bases). This CDR3 has 15 amino acids. V gave up 5 bases and J gave up 5 bases, with 18 bases separating them. Per the germline V gene, CDR1 is LNHNV and CDR2 is YYDKDF (reference sequence). CDR3 sequence (DNA): TGTGCCACCAGCGGGGTGGGGGGGGCGAAGACTGAAGCTTTCTTT. Translating gives CATSGVGGAKTEAFF.

The rearrangement links TRBV6-6 to TRBJ2-2, with 9 positions matching TRBD1. The germline gives CDR1 MNHNY, CDR2 SVGAGI (reference sequence). The CDR3 is made up of 15 amino acids. After removal of 6 bases from V and 4 bases from J, the junction contained 6 bases not matched to a gene. The CDR3 loop reads CASSLGQGSTGELFF. The CDR3 DNA is TGTGCCAGCAGCTTGGGACAGGGCAGCACCGGGGAGCTGTTTTTT.

The V and J genes are TRBV7-9 and TRBJ2-7; 10 nucleotides agree with TRBD2. This CDR3 has 18 amino acids. Germline values: CDR1 SEHNR, CDR2 FQNEAQ (reference sequence). V was clipped by 3 bases and J by 3 bases; unmatched bases: 14. CDR3 in DNA: TGTGCCAGCAGCTTTCATCGAAGCGGGGGGGCCGTTGACTACGAGCAGTACGTC. This codes for CASSFHRSGGAVDYEQYV.

This chain links TRBV7-9 with TRBJ2-5, with D possibly matching TRBD1 (6 bases). Trimming removed 6 bases from V and 9 bases from J, with 14 bases in between. The germline gives CDR1 SEHNR, CDR2 FQNEAQ (reference sequence). The CDR3 has 12 amino acids. CDR3 amino acids: CASRRGSSPQYF. DNA of the CDR3: TGTGCCAGCAGAAGGGGGTCCAGCCCCCAGTACTTC.

This clonotype was found many times. This chain uses TRBV7-9 with TRBJ2-7; D ambiguous. Germline CDR1 is SEHNR and CDR2 is FQNEAQ (reference sequence). Trimming removed 1 base from V and 2 bases from J, with 3 bases in between. This CDR3 spans 12 amino acids. CDR3 DNA: TGTGCCAGCAGCTTAGGGGCCTACGAGCAGTACTTC. This sequence encodes CASSLGAYEQYF.

The chain has TRBV5-6 and TRBJ2-3; tentatively, D is TRBD2 (6 bases). The germline gives CDR1 SGHDT, CDR2 YYEEEE. The CDR3 has 13 residues. The germline V and J ends were trimmed by 7 bases and 4 bases, with 13 bases remaining between them. The chain's CDR3 is CASGDGEADTQYF. The CDR3 DNA reads as TGTGCCAGCGGCGACGGGGAGGCAGATACGCAGTATTTT.

On this clonotype: It is unclear where the CDR3 begins or ends on the DNA, so no DNA is shown, and the CDR3 is as TCRdb lists it. The V call is TRBV7-9, the J call TRBJ2-1; the table's TRBD1 call for D was not verified on the DNA. The CDR3 is 22 residues long, counting both termini. Germline V CDR1 and CDR2: SEHNR, FQNEAQ (reference sequence). CDR3 residues: CDSSFYSCSARDLRTANNEQFF.

The chain has TRBV5-1 and TRBJ1-2, with TRBD1 as a possible D gene (5 bases). This CDR3 comprises 13 residues. Germline V gives CDR1 SGHRS, CDR2 YFSETQ. Trimming pared 0 bases from V and 8 bases from J, leaving 11 bases between. Written as DNA, the CDR3 is TGCGCCAGCAGCTTGGCCCCATGGGGGGGCTACACCTTC. Protein: CASSLAPWGGYTF.

The V and J genes are TRBV12-3 or TRBV12-4 and TRBJ2-7; D gene uncertain. CDR3 length: 12 amino acids. Between the trimmed V and J ends, which lost 2 bases and 3 bases, there was a span of 5 bases. CDR3 sequence reads: CASSLISYEQYF. CDR3 in DNA: TGTGCCAGCAGTTTAATCAGCTACGAGCAGTACTTC.

Worth noting for this clonotype: One end of the junction does not line up with germline, which may come from a read error. This rearrangement joins TRBV6-1 to TRBJ2-5; possible D gene TRBD2, 6 bases. The CDR3 sequence is 14 residues long. Germline CDR1 MNHNS, CDR2 SASEGT. In DNA, the CDR3 is TGTGCCAGCAGTGACCAGGACTACCAAGAGACCCAGTGCTTC. Its translation: CASSDQDYQETQCF.

The rearrangement links TRBV7-6 to TRBJ1-1; tentative D call: TRBD1 (5 bases). Germline assignment: CDR1 SGHVS and CDR2 FNYEAQ. The CDR3 runs 15 residues. The V end was cut by 8 bases, the J end by 13 bases, with 29 bases between. This CDR3 reads CASSSDPTGTQYFFF. Written as DNA, the CDR3 is TGTGCCAGCTCCTCCGATCCCACAGGTACGCAGTATTTTTTCTTT. The complete variable domain, with remaining parts taken from reference TRBV7-6 and TRBJ1-1, reads GAGVSQSPRYKVTKRGQDVALRCDPISGHVSLYWYRQALGQGPEFLTYFNYEAQQDKSGLPNDRFSAERPEGSISTLTIQRTEQRDSAMYRCASSSDPTGTQYFFFGQGTRLTVV.

The V call is TRBV7-9, the J call TRBJ1-2, with D possibly matching TRBD1 (5 bases). Germline CDR1 SEHNR, CDR2 FQNEAQ (reference sequence). V dropped 3 bases and J dropped 6 bases, with 20 bases sitting between them. The CDR3 is 16 residues long. CDR3 coding DNA: TGTGCCAGCAGCTTTCAAGACAGCGGCGTGAGCGATGGCTACACCTTC. Translation: CASSFQDSGVSDGYTF.

This clonotype was observed a single time. The conserved phenylalanine or tryptophan normally closing the CDR3 is absent here, so this likely arose from a read error. No DNA is shown, since the ends of the CDR3 on it are uncertain; the CDR3 is the one TCRdb lists. The chain uses TRBV7-9 and TRBJ2-7; the table's D call TRBD2 went unverified against the DNA. The CDR3 sequence runs 12 residues, both termini included. Germline CDR1 is SEHNR and CDR2 is FQNEAQ (reference sequence). This CDR3 reads CASSFRRCGGCD.

The rearrangement uses TRBV5-4 and TRBJ2-2, with TRBD2 matching over 7 bases. The CDR3 loop spans 16 amino acids. Germline CDR1 SGHNT, CDR2 YYREEE (reference sequence). The J segment lost 2 bases and the V segment lost 2 bases, leaving 6 bases of the junction unmatched. The CDR3 protein is CASSFTSADNTGELFF. In DNA form, the CDR3 reads TGTGCCAGCAGCTTTACTAGCGCAGATAACACCGGGGAGCTGTTTTTT.

V and J are TRBV20-1 and TRBJ1-2; tentatively, D is TRBD1 (5 bases). Germline values: CDR1 DFQATT, CDR2 SNEGSKA (reference sequence). The V gene lost 5 bases and the J gene lost 3 bases, with 19 bases spanning the gap. The CDR3 covers 15 residues. CDR3 region: CSASPWGRNDYGYTF. The CDR3 DNA is TGCAGTGCTTCCCCTTGGGGACGCAACGACTATGGCTACACCTTC.

The J gene is TRBJ2-5, the V gene TRBV7-9; possible D gene TRBD2, 6 bases. Deletions cut 4 bases from V and 8 bases from J, with 23 bases between. This CDR3 region has 16 residues. Per germline, CDR1 SEHNR and CDR2 FQNEAQ (reference sequence). CDR3 DNA sequence: TGTGCCAGCAGCTCTGACCGAAGCGGAGGGAAGGATACCCAGTACTTC. Translating gives CASSSDRSGGKDTQYF.

V and J are TRBV10-3 and TRBJ2-7; 7 bases are shared with TRBD1. In germline, CDR1 is ENHRY, CDR2 SYGVKD. The CDR3 runs 15 residues. J was trimmed by 0 bases and V by 6 bases; bases with no gene match: 8. The CDR3 loop is CAIRSADRASYEQYF. The CDR3 DNA is TGTGCCATCAGGAGCGCAGACAGGGCCTCCTACGAGCAGTACTTC.

This clonotype turned up a few times. At one of its ends the junction is not consistent with the germline gene, which may arise from a read error. This chain joins TRBV19 and TRBJ2-3, with 7 bases aligning to TRBD2. CDR3 size: 14 residues. The germline CDR1 and CDR2 sequences are LNHDA and SQIVND (reference sequence). CDR3 protein: CASSIAGGSYTQQF. As DNA, the CDR3 is TGTGCCAGTAGTATAGCGGGGGGTTCCTATACGCAGCAGTTC.

In the case of this clonotype: At one end the junction does not follow the germline gene, possibly because of a read error. This chain connects TRBV2 to TRBJ2-1, with TRBD2 as a possible D gene (6 bases). This CDR3 is built from 13 residues. The V gene's germline CDR1 is SNHLY and CDR2 FYNNEI. The CDR3 spells CASSDGGMDELFF. CDR3 nucleotides: TGTGCCAGCAGTGATGGGGGGATGGATGAGCTGTTCTTC.

The rearrangement joins TRBV5-6 to TRBJ2-7, with TRBD1 identical over 7 bases. This CDR3 is built from 18 residues. Germline V lookup: CDR1 SGHDT, CDR2 YYEEEE. Losses at the gene ends were 1 base for V and 1 base for J; bases not matched to a gene: 14. The CDR3 spells CASSLRRDGTALSYEQYV. The CDR3 region has the DNA TGTGCCAGCAGCTTGCGCCGGGACGGGACAGCCCTTTCCTACGAGCAGTACGTC.

This clonotype has just one count. The gene calls are TRBV5-1 and TRBJ2-7; D possibly corresponds to TRBD2 (5 bases). CDR3 length equals 11 residues. CDR1 is SGHRS, CDR2 YFSETQ, per germline. Trimming cost V 6 bases and J 2 bases, with 6 bases left between them. This chain's CDR3 is CASTGAYEQYF. Here the CDR3 DNA reads TGCGCCAGCACCGGGGCCTACGAGCAGTACTTC.